This T cell receptor (beta chain) was sequenced during a study of T cells in Graves' hyperthyroidism and ophthalmopathy. This clonotype has a count of ten or more. Amplification of TCR beta CDR3 regions used RNA as the template. TCR CDR3 regions were first amplified by RT-PCR with HTBI primers. TCRdb reprocessed the multiplex PCR reads with MiXCR, giving one entry per CDR3 protein. The repertoire holds 750,000 to 900,000 distinct CDR3 sequences, roughly 40% seen once, with about 8.9% in the top ten. The CDR3 spans 15 residues. Germline CDR1 and CDR2: ENHRY and SYGVKD. The junction had 2 bases not matched to a gene; V was cut back by 2 bases and J by 1 base.

The rearrangement joins TRBV10-3 to TRBJ2-5; 9 bases are a match to TRBD2. Sequences were obtained from blood. The TCR comes from a man in his late teens or twenties with Graves' hyperthyroidism. The CDR3 sequence: CAISEQAGGQETQYF. Written as DNA, the CDR3 is TGTGCCATCAGTGAGCAAGCGGGGGGCCAAGAGACCCAGTACTTC.